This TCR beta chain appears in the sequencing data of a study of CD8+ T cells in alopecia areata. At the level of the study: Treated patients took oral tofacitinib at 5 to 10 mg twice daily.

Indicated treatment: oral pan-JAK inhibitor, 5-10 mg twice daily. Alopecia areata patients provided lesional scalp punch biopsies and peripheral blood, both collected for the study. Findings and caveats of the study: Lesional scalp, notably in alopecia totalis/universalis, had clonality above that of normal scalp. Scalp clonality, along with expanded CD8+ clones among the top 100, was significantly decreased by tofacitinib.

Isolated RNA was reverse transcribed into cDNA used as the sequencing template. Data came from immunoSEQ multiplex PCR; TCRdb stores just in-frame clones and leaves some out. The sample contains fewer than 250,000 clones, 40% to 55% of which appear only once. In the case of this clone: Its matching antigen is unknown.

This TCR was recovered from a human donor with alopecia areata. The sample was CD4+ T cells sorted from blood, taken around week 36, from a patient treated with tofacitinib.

The CDR3: CAWSIAAGVREQYF. In DNA, the CDR3 is TGTGCCTGGAGTATCGCAGCGGGAGTCCGCGAGCAGTACTTC. The genes are TRBV30 and TRBJ2-7, with 8 nucleotides matching TRBD2. The CDR3 is 14 amino acids. The germline V gene has CDR1 GTSNPN and CDR2 SVGIG (reference sequence). The J segment lost 6 bases and the V segment lost 2 bases, leaving 9 bases of the junction unmatched.